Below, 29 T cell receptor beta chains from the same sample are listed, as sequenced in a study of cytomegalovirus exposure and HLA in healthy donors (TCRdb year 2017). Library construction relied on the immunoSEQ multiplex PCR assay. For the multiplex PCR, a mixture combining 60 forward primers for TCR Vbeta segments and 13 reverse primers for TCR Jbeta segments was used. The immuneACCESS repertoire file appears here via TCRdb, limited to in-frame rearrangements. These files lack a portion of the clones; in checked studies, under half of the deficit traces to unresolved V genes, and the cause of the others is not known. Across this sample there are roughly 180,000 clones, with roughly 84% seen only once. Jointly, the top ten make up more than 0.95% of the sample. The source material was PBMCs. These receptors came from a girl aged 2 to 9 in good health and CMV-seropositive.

The CDR3 DNA reads TGTGCCAGCAGTCCGCGGCGATTGGGACAGGGGATTAATCAGCCCCAGCATTTT. It specifies CASSPRRLGQGINQPQHF. The chain employs TRBV28 and TRBJ1-5; 10 nucleotides line up with TRBD1. With V trimmed by 5 bases and J by 4 bases, 14 bases remained unmatched. The CDR3 contains 18 residues. Germline CDR1 reads MDHEN; CDR2 reads SYDVKM.

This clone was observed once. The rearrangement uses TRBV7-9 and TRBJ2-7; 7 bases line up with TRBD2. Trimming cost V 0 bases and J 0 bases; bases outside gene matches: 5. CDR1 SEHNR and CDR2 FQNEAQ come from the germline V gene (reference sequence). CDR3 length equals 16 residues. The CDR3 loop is CASSLARGGSSYEQYF. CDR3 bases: TGTGCCAGCAGCTTAGCCCGTGGCGGGAGCTCCTACGAGCAGTACTTC.

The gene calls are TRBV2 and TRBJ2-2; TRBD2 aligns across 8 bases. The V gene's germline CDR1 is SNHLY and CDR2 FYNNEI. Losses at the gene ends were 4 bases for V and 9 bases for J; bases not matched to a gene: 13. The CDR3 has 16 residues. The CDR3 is CASSVRTGGFVRELFF. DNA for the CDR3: TGTGCCAGCAGTGTAAGGACGGGAGGGTTCGTTCGGGAGCTGTTTTTT. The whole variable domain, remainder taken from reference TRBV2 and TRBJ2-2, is EPEVTQTPSHQVTQMGQEVILRCVPISNHLYFYWYRQILGQKVEFLVSFYNNEISEKSEIFDDQFSVERPDGSNFTLKIRSTKLEDSAMYFCASSVRTGGFVRELFFGEGSRLTVL.

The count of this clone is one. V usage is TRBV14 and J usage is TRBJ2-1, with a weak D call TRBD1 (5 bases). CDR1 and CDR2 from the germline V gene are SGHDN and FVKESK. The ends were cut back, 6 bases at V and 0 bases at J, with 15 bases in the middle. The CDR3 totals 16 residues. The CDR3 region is CASSLGNRFSYNEQFF. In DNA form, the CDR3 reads TGTGCCAGCAGTCTTGGAAACAGGTTCTCCTACAATGAGCAGTTCTTC.

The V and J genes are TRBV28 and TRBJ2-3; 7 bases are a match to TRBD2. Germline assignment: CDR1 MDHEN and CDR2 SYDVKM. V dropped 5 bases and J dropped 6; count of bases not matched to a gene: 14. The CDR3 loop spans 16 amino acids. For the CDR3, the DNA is TGTGCCAGCAGTCCACTGATTGCGGGAGTTTTTGATACGCAGTATTTT. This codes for CASSPLIAGVFDTQYF.

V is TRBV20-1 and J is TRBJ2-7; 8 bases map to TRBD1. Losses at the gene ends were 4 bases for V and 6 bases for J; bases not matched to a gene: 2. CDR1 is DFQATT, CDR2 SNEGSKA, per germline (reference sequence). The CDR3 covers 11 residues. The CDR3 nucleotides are TGCAGTGCTACAACAGGGGGCGAGCAGTACTTC. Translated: CSATTGGEQYF.

In DNA form, the CDR3 reads TGTGCCAGCAGCCAGGGCCGGGCGGGGGGGCCGACAGATACGCAGTATTTT. It is translated as CASSQGRAGGPTDTQYF. The V gene is TRBV4-2, the J gene TRBJ2-3; the match to TRBD2 covers 9 bases. The CDR3 sequence is 17 residues long. The germline V gene encodes CDR1 LGHNA and CDR2 YNFKEQ. J was trimmed by 3 bases and V by 3 bases; bases with no gene match: 10.

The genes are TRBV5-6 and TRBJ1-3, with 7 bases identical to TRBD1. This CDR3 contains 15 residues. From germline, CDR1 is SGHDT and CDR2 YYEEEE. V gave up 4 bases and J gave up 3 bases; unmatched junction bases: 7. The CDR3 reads CASSIGQVVGNTIYF. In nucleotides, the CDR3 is TGTGCCAGCAGCATAGGACAGGTTGTTGGAAACACCATATATTTT. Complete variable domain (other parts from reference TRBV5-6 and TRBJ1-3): DAGVTQSPTHLIKTRGQQVTLRCSPKSGHDTVSWYQQALGQGPQFIFQYYEEEERQRGNFPDRFSGHQFPNYSSELNVNALLLGDSALYLCASSIGQVVGNTIYFGEGSWLTVV.

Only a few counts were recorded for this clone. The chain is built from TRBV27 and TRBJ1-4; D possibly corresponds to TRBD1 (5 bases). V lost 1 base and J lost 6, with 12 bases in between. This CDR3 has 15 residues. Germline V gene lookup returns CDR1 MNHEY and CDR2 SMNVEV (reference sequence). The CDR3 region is CASSLLSGLDEKLFF. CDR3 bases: TGTGCCAGCAGTTTATTATCAGGGTTGGATGAAAAACTGTTTTTT.

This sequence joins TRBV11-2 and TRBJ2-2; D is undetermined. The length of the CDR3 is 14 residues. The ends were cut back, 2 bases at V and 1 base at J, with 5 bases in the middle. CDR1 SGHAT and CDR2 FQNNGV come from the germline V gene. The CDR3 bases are TGTGCCAGCAGCTTACGAGGGAACACCGGGGAGCTGTTTTTT. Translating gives CASSLRGNTGELFF.

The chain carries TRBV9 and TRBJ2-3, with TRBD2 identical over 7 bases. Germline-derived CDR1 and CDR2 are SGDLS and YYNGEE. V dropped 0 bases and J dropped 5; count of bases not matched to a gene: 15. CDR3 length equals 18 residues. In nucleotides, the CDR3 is TGTGCCAGCAGCGTAGGTGGGGTTTGGGGGACTACGGAAGATACGCAGTATTTT. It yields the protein CASSVGGVWGTTEDTQYF. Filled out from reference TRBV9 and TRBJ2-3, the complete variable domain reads DSGVTQTPKHLITATGQRVTLRCSPRSGDLSVYWYQQSLDQGLQFLIQYYNGEERAKGNILERFSAQQFPDLHSELNLSSLELGDSALYFCASSVGGVWGTTEDTQYFGPGTRLTVL.

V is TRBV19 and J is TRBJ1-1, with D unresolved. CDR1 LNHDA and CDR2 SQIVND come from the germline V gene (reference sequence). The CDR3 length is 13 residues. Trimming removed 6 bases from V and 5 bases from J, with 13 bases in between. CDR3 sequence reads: CASSPARWTEAFF. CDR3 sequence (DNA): TGTGCCAGTAGCCCCGCCCGGTGGACTGAAGCTTTCTTT.

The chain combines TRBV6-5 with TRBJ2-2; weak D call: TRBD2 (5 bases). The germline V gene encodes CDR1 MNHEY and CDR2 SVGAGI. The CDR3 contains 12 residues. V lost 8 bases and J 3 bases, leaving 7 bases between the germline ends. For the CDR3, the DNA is TGTGCCAGCCGGGGATACACCGGGGAGCTGTTTTTT. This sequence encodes CASRGYTGELFF.

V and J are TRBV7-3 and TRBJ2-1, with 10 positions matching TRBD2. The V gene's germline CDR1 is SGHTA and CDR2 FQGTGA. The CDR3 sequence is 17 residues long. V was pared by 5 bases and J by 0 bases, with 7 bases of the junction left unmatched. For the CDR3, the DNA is TGTGCCAGCAGCCCACAGCGGGGGGGAGTCTCCTACAATGAGCAGTTCTTC. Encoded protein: CASSPQRGGVSYNEQFF.

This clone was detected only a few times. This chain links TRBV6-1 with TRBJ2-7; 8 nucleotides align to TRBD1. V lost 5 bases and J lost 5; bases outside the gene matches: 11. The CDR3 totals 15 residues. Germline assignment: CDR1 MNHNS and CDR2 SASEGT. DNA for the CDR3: TGTGCCAGCAGTCTCTTTGACAGGGGTAACAACGAGCAGTACTTC. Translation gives CASSLFDRGNNEQYF.

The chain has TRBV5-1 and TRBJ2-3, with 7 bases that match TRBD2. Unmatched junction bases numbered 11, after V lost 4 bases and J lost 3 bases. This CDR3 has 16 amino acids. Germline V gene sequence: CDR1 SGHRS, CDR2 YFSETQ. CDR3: CASSLGWAGVTDTQYF. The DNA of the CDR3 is TGCGCCAGCAGCCTCGGGTGGGCGGGGGTGACAGATACGCAGTATTTT.

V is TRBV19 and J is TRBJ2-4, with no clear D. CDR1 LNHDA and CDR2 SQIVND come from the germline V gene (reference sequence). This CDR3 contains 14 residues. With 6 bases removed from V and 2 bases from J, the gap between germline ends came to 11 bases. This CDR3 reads CASSLLETKNIQYF. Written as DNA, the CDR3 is TGTGCCAGTAGCCTACTCGAAACCAAAAACATTCAGTACTTC.

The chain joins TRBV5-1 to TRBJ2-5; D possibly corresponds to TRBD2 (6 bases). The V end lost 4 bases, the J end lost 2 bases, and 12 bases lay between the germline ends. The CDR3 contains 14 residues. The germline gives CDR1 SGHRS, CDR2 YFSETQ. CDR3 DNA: TGCGCCAGCAGCCGGACTACCCAACAAGAGACCCAGTACTTC. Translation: CASSRTTQQETQYF.

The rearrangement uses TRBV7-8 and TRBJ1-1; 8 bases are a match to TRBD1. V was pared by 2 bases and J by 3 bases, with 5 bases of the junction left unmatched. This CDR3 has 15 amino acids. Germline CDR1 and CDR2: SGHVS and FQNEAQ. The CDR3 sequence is CASSLLDRGDTEAFF. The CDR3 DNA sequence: TGTGCCAGCAGCTTACTCGACAGGGGCGACACTGAAGCTTTCTTT. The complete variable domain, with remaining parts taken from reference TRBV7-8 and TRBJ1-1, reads GAGVSQSPRYKVAKRGQDVALRCDPISGHVSLFWYQQALGQGPEFLTYFQNEAQLDKSGLPSDRFFAERPEGSVSTLKIQRTQQEDSAVYLCASSLLDRGDTEAFFGQGTRLTVV.

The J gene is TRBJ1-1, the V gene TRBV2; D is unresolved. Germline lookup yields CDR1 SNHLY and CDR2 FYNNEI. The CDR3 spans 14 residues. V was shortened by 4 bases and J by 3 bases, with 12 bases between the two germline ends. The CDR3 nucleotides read TGTGCCAGCAGTGTTCTCGGGAAAGACACTGAAGCTTTCTTT. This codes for CASSVLGKDTEAFF.

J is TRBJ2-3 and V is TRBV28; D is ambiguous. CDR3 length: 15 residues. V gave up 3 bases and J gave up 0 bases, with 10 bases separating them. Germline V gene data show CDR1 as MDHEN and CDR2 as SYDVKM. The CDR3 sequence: CASSLGRPSTDTQYF. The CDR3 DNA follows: TGTGCCAGCAGTTTGGGCAGACCTAGCACAGATACGCAGTATTTT.

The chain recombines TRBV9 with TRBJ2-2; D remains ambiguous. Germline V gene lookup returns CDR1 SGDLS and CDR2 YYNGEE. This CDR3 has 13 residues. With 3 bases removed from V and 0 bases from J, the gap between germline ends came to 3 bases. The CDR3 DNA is TGTGCCAGCAGCGCCTCGAACACCGGGGAGCTGTTTTTT. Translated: CASSASNTGELFF.

CDR3 protein: CASSGGGDSYEQYF. The CDR3 DNA sequence: TGTGCCAGCAGTGGAGGCGGGGACAGCTACGAGCAGTACTTC. The chain has TRBV2 and TRBJ2-7; weak D call: TRBD1 (7 bases). Trimming cost V 4 bases and J 3 bases, with 13 bases left between them. There are 14 residues in the CDR3. CDR1 is SNHLY, CDR2 FYNNEI, per germline.

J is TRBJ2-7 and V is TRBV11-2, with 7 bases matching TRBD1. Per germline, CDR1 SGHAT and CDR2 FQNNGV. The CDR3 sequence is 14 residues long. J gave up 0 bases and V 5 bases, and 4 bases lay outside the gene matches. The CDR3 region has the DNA TGTGCCAGCAGCAAACGGGACAGCTCCTACGAGCAGTACTTC. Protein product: CASSKRDSSYEQYF.

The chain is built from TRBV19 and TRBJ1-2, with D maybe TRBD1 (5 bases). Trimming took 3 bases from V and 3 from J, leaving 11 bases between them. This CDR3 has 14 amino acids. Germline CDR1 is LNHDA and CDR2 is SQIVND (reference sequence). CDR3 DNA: TGTGCCAGTAGTATTTATGGGGCCTACTATGGCTACACCTTC. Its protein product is CASSIYGAYYGYTF.

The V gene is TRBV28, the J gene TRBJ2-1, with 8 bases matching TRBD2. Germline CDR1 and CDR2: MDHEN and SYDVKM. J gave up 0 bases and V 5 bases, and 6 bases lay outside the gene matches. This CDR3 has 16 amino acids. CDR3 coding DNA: TGTGCCAGCAGTCCCTTAGCGGGGAGCTCCTACAATGAGCAGTTCTTC. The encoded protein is CASSPLAGSSYNEQFF.

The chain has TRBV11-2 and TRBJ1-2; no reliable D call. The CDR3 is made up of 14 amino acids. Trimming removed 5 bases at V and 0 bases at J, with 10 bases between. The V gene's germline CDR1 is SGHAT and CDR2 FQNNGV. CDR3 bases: TGTGCCAGCAGCCCAGCGCTTACTAACTATGGCTACACCTTC. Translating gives CASSPALTNYGYTF.

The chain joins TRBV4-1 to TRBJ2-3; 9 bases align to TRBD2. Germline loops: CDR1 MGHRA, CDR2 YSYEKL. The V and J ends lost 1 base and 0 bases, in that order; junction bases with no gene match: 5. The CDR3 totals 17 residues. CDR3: CASSQGPTSGSTDTQYF. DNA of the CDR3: TGCGCCAGCAGCCAAGGCCCGACTAGCGGCAGCACAGATACGCAGTATTTT.

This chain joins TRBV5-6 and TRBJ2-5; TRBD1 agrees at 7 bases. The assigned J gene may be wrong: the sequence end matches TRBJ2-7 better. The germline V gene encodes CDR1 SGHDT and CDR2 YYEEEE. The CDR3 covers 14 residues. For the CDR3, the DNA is TGTGCCAGCAGCCGACAGGGACGCTCCTACGAGCAGTACTTC. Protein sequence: CASSRQGRSYEQYF.